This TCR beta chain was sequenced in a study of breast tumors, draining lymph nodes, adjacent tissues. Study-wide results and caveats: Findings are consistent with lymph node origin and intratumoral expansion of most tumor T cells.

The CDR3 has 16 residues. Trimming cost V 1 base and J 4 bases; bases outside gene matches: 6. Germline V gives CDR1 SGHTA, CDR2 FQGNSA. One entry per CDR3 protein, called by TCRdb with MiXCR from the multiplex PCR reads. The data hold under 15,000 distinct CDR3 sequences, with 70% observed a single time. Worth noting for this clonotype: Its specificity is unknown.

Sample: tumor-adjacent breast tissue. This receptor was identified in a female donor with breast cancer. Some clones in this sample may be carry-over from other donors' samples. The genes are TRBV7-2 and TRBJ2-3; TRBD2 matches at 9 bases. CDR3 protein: CASSLGGGRAADTQYF. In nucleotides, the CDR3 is TGTGCCAGCAGCTTAGGAGGCGGGAGGGCCGCAGATACGCAGTATTTT.